Below are 4 T cell receptor beta chains sequenced from a single sample in a study of identical twins. Using its own MiXCR run on the 5' RACE reads, TCRdb lists one record per CDR3 protein. The profile shows fewer than 900,000 distinct CDR3 sequences, around 20% of them singletons. This same sample was also taken into another study, of T cells expressing NK-cell markers.

Sequencing used PBMCs. These receptors all stem from a woman between 18 and 30 years old in good health.

On this clonotype itself: A read error may explain this, as a much larger clone is one base away. The chain recombines TRBV7-9 with TRBJ2-1; tentatively, D is TRBD2 (6 bases). The CDR3 has 14 amino acids. V lost 2 bases and J 8 bases, leaving 13 bases between the germline ends. Germline assignment: CDR1 SEHNR and CDR2 FQNEAQ (reference sequence). For the CDR3, the DNA is TGTGCCAGCAGCTTATCAACTAGCAGGTATGAGCAGTTCTTC. Protein sequence: CASSLSTSRYEQFF.

This clonotype was recorded a few times. The chain has TRBV20-1 and TRBJ2-7; 10 nucleotides align to TRBD2. V shed 5 bases and J 0 bases; nucleotides not matched to a gene: 7. The CDR3 has 15 residues. Germline V gives CDR1 DFQATT, CDR2 SNEGSKA (reference sequence). CDR3 nucleotides: TGCAGTGCTGAAACCGGGACTAGCGACTCCTACGAGCAGTACTTC. Translated: CSAETGTSDSYEQYF.

This clonotype was detected only a few times. The CDR3 region is CASSRETSIIEQFF. In DNA, the CDR3 is TGTGCCAGCAGCCGGGAGACTAGCATAATTGAGCAGTTCTTC. The rearrangement joins TRBV3-1 to TRBJ2-1, with 7 bases that match TRBD2. The CDR3 spans 14 residues. The germline gives CDR1 LGHDT, CDR2 YNNKEL (reference sequence). The V gene end was trimmed by 4 bases and the J gene end by 9 bases; junction bases not matched to a gene: 9.

The chain joins TRBV6-1 to TRBJ2-7; no clear D. This CDR3 spans 15 amino acids. Per the germline V gene, CDR1 is MNHNS and CDR2 is SASEGT. V lost 3 bases and J lost 0, with 12 bases in between. CDR3 sequence (DNA): TGTGCCAGCAGTGATTATCCGGCAAACTCCTACGAGCAGTACTTC. This codes for CASSDYPANSYEQYF.